The following is a TCR beta chain sequence with its context. Its antigen is unknown. No base quality information exists; no much larger clone differs at one position. CD8 naive samples consisted of CD45RO-negative cells that were positively selected for CCR7, yielding a CD45RA+CCR7+ population without TemRA cells. Healthy HIV-negative adults with no recently reported acute infections or vaccinations were included as donors. Every donor was a Caucasian adult living in Nashville, Tennessee, USA. Blood was obtained by leukapheresis, after which PBMCs were separated by Ficoll-Histopaque density gradient centrifugation and cryopreserved in liquid nitrogen vapor phase. Analytical flow cytometry was used to check the purity and quantity of every magnetically sorted T cell population. Each sorted fraction had its genomic DNA isolated and then quantified by UV absorbance on a Nanodrop 2000c. The CDR3 goes from the cysteine to the phenylalanine over 14 residues. Here the CDR3 DNA is all that survives: 42 bases in frame from base 1. CDR1 and CDR2 were assigned from the germline V gene (reference sequence) as LNHNV and YYDKDF. The junction shows trimming of 6 bases on V and 0 bases on J, plus 12 bases between the germline ends.

These data are taken from a study of shared clonotypes between healthy human individuals (dated by TCRdb to the early 2020s). Study-level background: A couple of women and a few men aged 18 to 49 years were included in the cohort. Libraries were prepared and TCR repertoires were sequenced by different laboratories using diverse techniques, in order to increase sequencing depth and limit assay-specific biases. For each donor, three plates each were used for CD4 naive and CD4 memory, two plates were used for CD8 naive, and one plate was used for CD8 memory. Leukapheresis yielded between about 0.8 and 9.5 billion PBMCs per donor. To estimate repertoire size and how much clonotype sharing occurs between individuals, the study deeply sequenced the blood TCR repertoires of roughly 5 healthy adults.

Using the deep immunoSEQ assay, multiplex PCR amplified TCR CDR3 regions from genomic DNA. For each cell subset, the extracted genomic DNA was distributed evenly across all wells of several immunoSEQ 96-well plates, and each plate served as one replicate. For sorted subsets, approximately 210 ng of genomic DNA, equivalent to 25,000 to 35,000 T cell genomes, went into each replicate PCR. The purified libraries were quantified using a Qubit 3.0 fluorometer, sized with a Bioanalyzer 2100, and then quantified again using the KAPA Library Quantification kit. Each immunoSEQ 96-well plate was sequenced on its own single-read 150-cycle Illumina NextSeq 550 flow cell. Under the source paper's analysis protocol: Because the immunoSEQ output included only junctional sequences and no quality scores, the filtering could not be the same as the filtering used for full-length reads. To assign V/J genes and CDR3, sequences were annotated against IMGT germline references using PyIR, a Python wrapper for IgBLAST v1.9. Reads were filtered out if the reads had weak V/J assignments (E-value above 1e-6), no CDR3, stop codons, out-of-frame junctions, or ambiguous translated residues. V3J clonotypes were defined as sequences sharing the same inferred V gene, J gene, and CDR3 amino acid sequence. Percentage overlap between repertoires was calculated by dividing the number of shared unique clonotypes by the size of the smaller repertoire. Repertoire richness was assessed with RTK rarefaction, the Chao1 estimator, and Recon v2.1 estimates of unobserved clonotypes. Generation probabilities for all TCRbeta clonotypes obtained by the gDNA method from a few donors were computed using OLGA. Not all clones reach the TCRdb copy of this immuneACCESS table, which keeps in-frame sequences only. Checked studies attribute under half of the gap to unresolved V genes and leave the rest unexplained. Clone size and the V and J calls come from that table; the DNA yielded D and trimming. This sample has roughly 2 million clones in its table, and just under 95% of those were observed once. The ten largest clones capture roughly 1% of the sample.

General study outcomes and caveats: Compared with non-shared clonotypes, the clonotypes found in all four sorted-subset donors had higher generation probabilities. Sampling was restricted to blood, and TCR repertoires in tissue are likely to differ from TCR repertoires in blood. Pairwise subsampling led to the expectation that sequencing depth would affect the degree of clonotype sharing among donors. Roughly 5% of naive CD4, 3.5% of naive CD8, 2.3% of memory CD4, and around 0.4% of memory CD8 clonotypes were shared across several donors. Incomplete sequencing was indicated by rarefaction of sorted-subset datasets, despite the large sequencing depth. The small number of donors limited the genetic and exposure-history diversity represented. Naive subsets generally had larger estimated clonotype richness than memory subsets did.

The sample was naive CD8+ T cells sorted from blood. The cell subset or site label of this sample denotes: CD45RA+CCR7+. Recombination connected TRBV15 to TRBJ2-7; no D gene can be assigned with confidence. The TCR sequence derives from a young man in good health. DNA sequence: TGTGCCACCAGGGTAGGCGGCAACTCCTACGAGCAGTACTTC. It encodes CATRVGGNSYEQYF. Reference TRBV15 and TRBJ2-7 proteins supply the regions before and after the CDR3; the full variable domain is: DAMVIQNPRYQVTQFGKPVTLSCSQTLNHNVMYWYQQKSSQAPKLLFHYYDKDFNNEADTPDNFQSRRPNTSFCFLDIRSPGLGDTAMYLCATRVGGNSYEQYFGPGTRLTVT.